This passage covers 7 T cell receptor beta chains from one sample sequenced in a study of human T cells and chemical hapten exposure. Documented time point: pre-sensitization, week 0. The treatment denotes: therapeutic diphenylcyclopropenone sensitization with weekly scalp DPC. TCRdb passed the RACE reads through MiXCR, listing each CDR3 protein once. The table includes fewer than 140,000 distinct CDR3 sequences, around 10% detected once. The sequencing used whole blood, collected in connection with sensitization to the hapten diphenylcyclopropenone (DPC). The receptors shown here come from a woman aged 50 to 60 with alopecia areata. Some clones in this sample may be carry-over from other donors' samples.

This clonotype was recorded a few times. The CDR3: CASSYTPFLQGGGYTF. Here the CDR3 DNA reads TGTGCCAGCAGTTATACCCCGTTTTTACAGGGCGGTGGCTACACCTTC. This chain links TRBV6-5 with TRBJ1-2, with TRBD1 as a possible D gene (6 bases). Trimming cost V 3 bases and J 7 bases, with 21 bases left between them. The CDR3 sequence is 16 residues long. Looked up from germline, CDR1 is MNHEY and CDR2 is SVGAGI.

This CDR3 reads CASSIRRGATPSDTQYF. CDR3 nucleotides: TGTGCCAGCAGCATCCGACGGGGGGCTACTCCCTCAGATACGCAGTATTTT. The chain is built from TRBV11-2 and TRBJ2-3; D is possibly TRBD2 (7 bases). Trimming took 5 bases from V and 4 from J, leaving 22 bases between them. The CDR3 covers 17 residues. Germline CDR1 reads SGHAT; CDR2 reads FQNNGV.

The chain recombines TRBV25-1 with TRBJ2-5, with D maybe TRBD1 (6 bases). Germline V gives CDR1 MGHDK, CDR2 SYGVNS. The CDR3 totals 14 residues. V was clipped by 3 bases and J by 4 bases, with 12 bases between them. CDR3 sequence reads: CASSDRAGAETQYF. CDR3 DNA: TGTGCCAGCAGTGATCGGGCAGGGGCAGAGACCCAGTACTTC.

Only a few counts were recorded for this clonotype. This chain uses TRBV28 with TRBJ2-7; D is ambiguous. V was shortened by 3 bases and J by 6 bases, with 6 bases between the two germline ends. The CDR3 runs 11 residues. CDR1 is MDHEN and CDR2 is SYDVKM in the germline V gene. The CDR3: CASSFRGEQYF. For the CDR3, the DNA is TGTGCCAGCAGTTTTAGAGGCGAGCAGTACTTC.

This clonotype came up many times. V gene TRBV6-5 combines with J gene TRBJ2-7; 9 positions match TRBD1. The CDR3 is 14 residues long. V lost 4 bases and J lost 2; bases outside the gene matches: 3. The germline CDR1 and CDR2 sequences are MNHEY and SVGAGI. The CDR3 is CASSSGTGPYEQYF. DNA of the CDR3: TGTGCCAGCAGTTCCGGGACAGGGCCCTACGAGCAGTACTTC.

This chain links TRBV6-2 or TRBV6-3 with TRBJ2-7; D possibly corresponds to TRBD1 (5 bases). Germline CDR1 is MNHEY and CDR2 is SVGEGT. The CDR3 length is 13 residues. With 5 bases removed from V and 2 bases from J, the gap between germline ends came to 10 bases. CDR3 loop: CASSSQGTYEQYF. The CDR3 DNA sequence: TGTGCCAGCAGTAGCCAGGGTACCTACGAGCAGTACTTC.

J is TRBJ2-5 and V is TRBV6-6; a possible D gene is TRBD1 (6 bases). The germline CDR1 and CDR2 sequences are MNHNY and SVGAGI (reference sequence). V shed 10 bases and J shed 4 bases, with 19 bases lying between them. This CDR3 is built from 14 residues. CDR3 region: CATGTTLGAETQYF. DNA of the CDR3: TGTGCCACCGGAACAACACTGGGGGCAGAGACCCAGTACTTC.